These 14 T cell receptor beta chains were sequenced from one sample in a study of intratumoral heterogeneity in liver cancer. Sequencing used immunoSEQ multiplex PCR; TCRdb keeps in-frame clones, though not all of them. The sample lists about 5,900 clones; around 68% were seen once. This specimen was tumor-adjacent normal tissue, taken before any cancer treatment. These receptor sequences come from a man between 65 and 79 years old with hepatocellular carcinoma.

The rearrangement uses TRBV9 and TRBJ1-4; TRBD1 agrees at 11 bases. The CDR3 is 13 amino acids. J gave up 7 bases and V 7 bases, and 3 bases lay outside the gene matches. Germline CDR1 is SGDLS and CDR2 is YYNGEE. CDR3 amino acids: CASGQGAAEKLFF. The CDR3 nucleotides read TGTGCCAGCGGACAGGGGGCTGCTGAAAAACTGTTTTTT.

J is TRBJ1-1 and V is TRBV30, with D possibly TRBD1 on 5 matching bases. Germline V gives CDR1 GTSNPN, CDR2 SVGIG (reference sequence). V was pared by 4 bases and J by 7 bases, with 10 bases between. The CDR3 is 11 residues long. The CDR3 nucleotides read TGTGCCTGGAAGCAGGGCAGTGAAGCTTTCTTT. Encoded protein: CAWKQGSEAFF.

The rearrangement uses TRBV2 and TRBJ2-5; TRBD1 is a possible D gene (5 bases). Germline V lookup: CDR1 SNHLY, CDR2 FYNNEI. CDR3 length: 13 amino acids. The V end was cut by 4 bases, the J end by 5 bases, with 11 bases between. The CDR3, as DNA: TGTGCCAGCAGTGGTCAGGGTTTCGAGACCCAGTACTTC. This encodes CASSGQGFETQYF. The full variable domain, its missing parts supplied by reference TRBV2 and TRBJ2-5, is EPEVTQTPSHQVTQMGQEVILRCVPISNHLYFYWYRQILGQKVEFLVSFYNNEISEKSEIFDDQFSVERPDGSNFTLKIRSTKLEDSAMYFCASSGQGFETQYFGPGTRLLVL.

V usage is TRBV6-2 or TRBV6-3 and J usage is TRBJ2-7; 7 positions match TRBD2. With 6 bases clipped from V and 2 bases from J, the junction kept 13 bases outside the gene matches. The CDR3 is 16 residues long. CDR1 is MNHEY and CDR2 is SVGEGT in the germline V gene. For the CDR3, the DNA is TGTGCCAGCAGCTCCTATCGTAGCGGGCCGGCCTACGAGCAGTACTTC. Translating gives CASSSYRSGPAYEQYF.

This clone was detected only a few times. The chain has TRBV27 and TRBJ2-7; tentatively, D is TRBD2 (5 bases). Trimming removed 6 bases from V and 3 bases from J, with 15 bases in between. The CDR3 spans 14 residues. The V gene's germline CDR1 is MNHEY and CDR2 SMNVEV (reference sequence). The CDR3 spells CASRMTVGLYEQYF. CDR3 nucleotide sequence: TGTGCCAGCAGGATGACCGTTGGACTCTACGAGCAGTACTTC.

The chain uses TRBV6-1 and TRBJ1-5; the match to TRBD1 covers 8 bases. CDR1 and CDR2 from the germline V gene are MNHNS and SASEGT. CDR3 size: 14 residues. V was pared by 2 bases and J by 4 bases, with 1 base of the junction left unmatched. The CDR3 loop reads CASSEQGANQPQHF. Written as DNA, the CDR3 is TGTGCCAGCAGTGAACAGGGGGCGAATCAGCCCCAGCATTTT.

The chain is built from TRBV9 and TRBJ1-2; D might be TRBD1 (6 bases). Germline V gives CDR1 SGDLS, CDR2 YYNGEE. The CDR3 is 15 amino acids. Trimming pared 3 bases from V and 3 bases from J, leaving 15 bases between. Here the CDR3 DNA reads TGTGCCAGCAGCGCCTCGGACAGACATGACTATGGCTACACCTTC. It encodes CASSASDRHDYGYTF.

The CDR3: CASSQVGSLNYGYTF. CDR3 nucleotides: TGTGCCAGCAGCCAAGTTGGGAGTTTGAACTATGGCTACACCTTC. The chain links TRBV4-2 to TRBJ1-2; D remains unclear. V lost 1 base to trimming and J lost 2 bases, with 11 bases between them. The CDR3 is made up of 15 amino acids. The germline V gene encodes CDR1 LGHNA and CDR2 YNFKEQ.

The chain uses TRBV5-6 and TRBJ2-1; 8 bases align to TRBD2. Germline V gene lookup returns CDR1 SGHDT and CDR2 YYEEEE. The CDR3 contains 16 residues. V was clipped by 3 bases and J by 3 bases; unmatched bases: 8. The CDR3 loop is CASSSIAGSFYNEQFF. For the CDR3, the DNA is TGTGCCAGCAGCTCAATAGCGGGGTCGTTCTACAATGAGCAGTTCTTC.

This chain uses TRBV16 with TRBJ1-1; no clear D. V was shortened by 0 bases and J by 4 bases, with 12 bases between the two germline ends. The germline V gene encodes CDR1 KGHSY and CDR2 FQNENV. The CDR3 consists of 15 residues. CDR3: CASSQSPIMGTEAFF. Written as DNA, the CDR3 is TGTGCCAGCAGCCAATCCCCAATCATGGGCACTGAAGCTTTCTTT.

The chain employs TRBV28 and TRBJ1-5; D gene ambiguous. CDR3 size: 14 residues. Germline-derived CDR1 and CDR2 are MDHEN and SYDVKM. V shed 3 bases and J shed 2 bases, with 8 bases lying between them. The CDR3: CASSFNRGNQPQHF. CDR3 nucleotides: TGTGCCAGCAGTTTTAACAGAGGCAATCAGCCCCAGCATTTT.

By frequency in the sample, this clone is medium-sized. This chain uses TRBV12-3 or TRBV12-4 with TRBJ2-2; D might be TRBD1 (5 bases). CDR3 length: 13 amino acids. Between the trimmed V and J ends, which lost 8 bases and 4 bases, there was a span of 11 bases. The CDR3 nucleotides read TGTGCCAGCGACAGCCTAGGCACCGGGGAGCTGTTTTTT. Its translation is CASDSLGTGELFF.

The chain combines TRBV7-2 with TRBJ2-1; no definite D call. CDR1 SGHTA and CDR2 FQGNSA come from the germline V gene. The V and J ends lost 5 bases and 4 bases respectively, with 15 bases between them. This CDR3 comprises 15 residues. The CDR3 reads CASSPDYGEYNEQFF. CDR3 coding DNA: TGTGCCAGCAGCCCAGATTATGGGGAATACAATGAGCAGTTCTTC.

V and J are TRBV6-2 or TRBV6-3 and TRBJ1-1; D gene ambiguous. This CDR3 comprises 15 residues. Trimming took off 0 bases at V and 1 base at J, with 9 bases between the two ends. Germline lookup yields CDR1 MNHEY and CDR2 SVGEGT. The CDR3 protein is CASSYSIRGNTEAFF. DNA for the CDR3: TGTGCCAGCAGTTACTCGATACGCGGGAACACTGAAGCTTTCTTT.